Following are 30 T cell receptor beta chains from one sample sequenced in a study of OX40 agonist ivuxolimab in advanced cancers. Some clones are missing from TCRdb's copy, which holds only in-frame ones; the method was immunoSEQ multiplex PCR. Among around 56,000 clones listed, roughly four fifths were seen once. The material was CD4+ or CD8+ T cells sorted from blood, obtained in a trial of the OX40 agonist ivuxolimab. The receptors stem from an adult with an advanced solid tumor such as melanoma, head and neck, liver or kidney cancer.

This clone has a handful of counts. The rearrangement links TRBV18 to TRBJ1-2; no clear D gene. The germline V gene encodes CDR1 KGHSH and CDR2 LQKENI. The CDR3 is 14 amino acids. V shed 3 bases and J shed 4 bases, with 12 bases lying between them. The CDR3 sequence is CASSPETHGYGYTF. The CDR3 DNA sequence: TGTGCCAGCTCACCCGAGACACATGGCTATGGCTACACCTTC.

Here the CDR3 DNA reads TGTGCCAGCAGCTTGAGCGGGGGGTCCTACGAGCAGTACTTC. Residues: CASSLSGGSYEQYF. This chain connects TRBV11-2 to TRBJ2-7; TRBD2 agrees at 9 bases. Germline assignment: CDR1 SGHAT and CDR2 FQNNGV. J gave up 1 base and V 3 bases, and 1 base lay outside the gene matches. CDR3 length: 14 residues. Based on the CDR3 plus reference TRBV11-2 and TRBJ2-7, the full variable domain is EAGVAQSPRYKIIEKRQSVAFWCNPISGHATLYWYQQILGQGPKLLIQFQNNGVVDDSQLPKDRFSAERLKGVDSTLKIQPAKLEDSAVYLCASSLSGGSYEQYFGPGTRLTVT.

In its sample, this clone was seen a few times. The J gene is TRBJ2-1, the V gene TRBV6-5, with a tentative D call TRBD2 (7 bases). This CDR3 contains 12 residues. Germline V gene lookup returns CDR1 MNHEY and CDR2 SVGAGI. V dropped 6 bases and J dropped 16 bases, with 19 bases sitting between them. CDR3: CASRLPGGLVFF. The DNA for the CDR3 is TGTGCCAGCAGACTCCCCGGGGGGCTGGTTTTCTTC.

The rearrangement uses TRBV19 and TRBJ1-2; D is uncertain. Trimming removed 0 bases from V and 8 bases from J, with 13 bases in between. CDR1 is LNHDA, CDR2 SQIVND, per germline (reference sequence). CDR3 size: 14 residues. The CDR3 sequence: CASSIDRTVGGYTF. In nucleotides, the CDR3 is TGTGCCAGTAGTATAGATCGTACAGTGGGGGGCTACACCTTC.

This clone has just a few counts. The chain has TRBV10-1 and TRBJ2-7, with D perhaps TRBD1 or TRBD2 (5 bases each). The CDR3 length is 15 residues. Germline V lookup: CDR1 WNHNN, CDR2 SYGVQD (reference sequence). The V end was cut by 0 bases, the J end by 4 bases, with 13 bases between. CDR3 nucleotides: TGCGCCAGCAGTGAGTCGAGGGACCTGGGATACGAGCAGTACTTC. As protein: CASSESRDLGYEQYF.

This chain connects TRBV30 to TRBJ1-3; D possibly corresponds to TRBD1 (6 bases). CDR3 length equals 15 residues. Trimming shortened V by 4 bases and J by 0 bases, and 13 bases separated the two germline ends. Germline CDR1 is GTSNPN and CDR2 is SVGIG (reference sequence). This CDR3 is CAWTQGRSSGNTIYF. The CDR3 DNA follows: TGTGCCTGGACCCAGGGGCGAAGCTCTGGAAACACCATATATTTT.

Written as DNA, the CDR3 is TGTGCCAGCTCACCACCGGGACAGAACTATGGCTACACCTTC. Protein product: CASSPPGQNYGYTF. The V call is TRBV18, the J call TRBJ1-2; TRBD1 matches 7 bases. The CDR3 is made up of 14 amino acids. Germline CDR1 is KGHSH and CDR2 is LQKENI. Trimming at V came to 0 bases and at J to 2 bases, leaving 0 bases not matched to a gene.

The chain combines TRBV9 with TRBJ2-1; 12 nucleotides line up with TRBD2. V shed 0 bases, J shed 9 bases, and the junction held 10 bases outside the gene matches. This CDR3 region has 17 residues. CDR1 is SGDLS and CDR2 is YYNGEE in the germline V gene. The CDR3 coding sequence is TGTGCCAGCAGCGTAGTGCCCCTAGCGGGGGGGCGTGGTGAGCAGTTCTTC. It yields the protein CASSVVPLAGGRGEQFF.

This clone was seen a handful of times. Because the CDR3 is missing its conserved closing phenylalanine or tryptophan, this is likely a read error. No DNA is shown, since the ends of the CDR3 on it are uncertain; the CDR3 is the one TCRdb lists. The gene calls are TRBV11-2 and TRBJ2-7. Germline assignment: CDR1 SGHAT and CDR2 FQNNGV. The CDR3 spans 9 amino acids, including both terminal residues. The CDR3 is CASSLRAWS.

The CDR3 loop is CASSSTSGSHNEQFF. The CDR3 DNA reads TGCGCCAGCAGCTCGACTAGCGGGAGTCACAATGAGCAGTTCTTC. The chain has TRBV5-1 and TRBJ2-1; 12 positions match TRBD2. Germline CDR1 and CDR2: SGHRS and YFSETQ. J gave up 5 bases and V 3 bases, and 3 bases lay outside the gene matches. This CDR3 has 15 amino acids.

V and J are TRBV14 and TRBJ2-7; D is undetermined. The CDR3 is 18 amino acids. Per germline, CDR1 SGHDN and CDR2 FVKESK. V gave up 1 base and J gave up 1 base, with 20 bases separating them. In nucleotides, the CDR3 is TGTGCCAGCAGCCAAGTCACCGGACGGAGCTTTCGGTCCTACGAGCAGTACTTC. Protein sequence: CASSQVTGRSFRSYEQYF.

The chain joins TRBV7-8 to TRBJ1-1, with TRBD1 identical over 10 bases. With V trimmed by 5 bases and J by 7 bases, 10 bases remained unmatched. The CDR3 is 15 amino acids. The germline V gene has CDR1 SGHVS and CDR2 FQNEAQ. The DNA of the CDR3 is TGTGCCAGCAGCAAGGGACAGGGGCGACAAGGTGAAGCTTTCTTT. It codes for CASSKGQGRQGEAFF.

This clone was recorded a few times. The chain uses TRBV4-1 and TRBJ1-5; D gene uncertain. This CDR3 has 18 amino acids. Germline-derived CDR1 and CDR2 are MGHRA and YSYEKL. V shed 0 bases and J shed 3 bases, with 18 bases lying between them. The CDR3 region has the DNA TGCGCCAGCAGCCAAGAAGTACGGTCTTATAGGGTCAATCAGCCCCAGCATTTT. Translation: CASSQEVRSYRVNQPQHF.

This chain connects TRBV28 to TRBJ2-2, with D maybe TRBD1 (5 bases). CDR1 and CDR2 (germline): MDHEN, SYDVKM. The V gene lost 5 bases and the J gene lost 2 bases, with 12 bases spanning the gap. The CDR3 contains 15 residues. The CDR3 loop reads CASSLDQGNTGELFF. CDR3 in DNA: TGTGCCAGCAGTCTCGACCAGGGAAACACCGGGGAGCTGTTTTTT.

CDR3 sequence: CASSLPQGRSTDTQYF. CDR3 DNA sequence: TGTGCCAGCAGCCTCCCTCAGGGGAGAAGCACAGATACGCAGTATTTT. The V gene is TRBV5-4, the J gene TRBJ2-3; D possibly corresponds to TRBD1 (6 bases). V lost 4 bases to trimming and J lost 0 bases, with 15 bases between them. The CDR3 has 16 residues. Germline V gives CDR1 SGHNT, CDR2 YYREEE (reference sequence).

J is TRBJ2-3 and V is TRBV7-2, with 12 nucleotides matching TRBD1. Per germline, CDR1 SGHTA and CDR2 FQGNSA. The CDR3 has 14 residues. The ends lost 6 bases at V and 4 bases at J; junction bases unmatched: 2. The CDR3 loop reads CASRRDRGPDTQYF. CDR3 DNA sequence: TGTGCCAGCAGGCGGGACAGGGGGCCAGATACGCAGTATTTT.

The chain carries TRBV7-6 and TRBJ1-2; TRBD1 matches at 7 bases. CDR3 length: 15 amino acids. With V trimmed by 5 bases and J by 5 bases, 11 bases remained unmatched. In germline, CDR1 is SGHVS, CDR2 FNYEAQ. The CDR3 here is CASSTGGGSPYGYTF. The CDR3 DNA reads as TGTGCCAGCAGCACAGGAGGGGGCTCCCCATATGGCTACACCTTC.

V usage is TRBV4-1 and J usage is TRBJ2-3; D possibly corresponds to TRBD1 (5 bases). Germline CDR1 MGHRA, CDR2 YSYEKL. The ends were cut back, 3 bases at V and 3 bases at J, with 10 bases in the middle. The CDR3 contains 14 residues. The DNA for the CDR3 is TGCGCCAGCAGCCAGTATACAGGAACAGATACGCAGTATTTT. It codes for CASSQYTGTDTQYF.

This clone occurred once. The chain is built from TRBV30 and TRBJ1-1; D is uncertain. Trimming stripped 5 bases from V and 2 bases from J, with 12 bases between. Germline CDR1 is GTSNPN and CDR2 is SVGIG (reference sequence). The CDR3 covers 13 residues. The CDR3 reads CAWAPTANTEAFF. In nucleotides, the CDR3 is TGTGCCTGGGCGCCAACAGCAAACACTGAAGCTTTCTTT.

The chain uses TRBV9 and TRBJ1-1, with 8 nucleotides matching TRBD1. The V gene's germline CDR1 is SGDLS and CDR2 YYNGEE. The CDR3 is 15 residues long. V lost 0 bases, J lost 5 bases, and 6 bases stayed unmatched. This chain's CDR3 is CASSVEGRGRTEAFF. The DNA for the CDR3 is TGTGCCAGCAGCGTAGAAGGCAGGGGGCGGACTGAAGCTTTCTTT. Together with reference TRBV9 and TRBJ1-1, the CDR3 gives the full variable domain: DSGVTQTPKHLITATGQRVTLRCSPRSGDLSVYWYQQSLDQGLQFLIQYYNGEERAKGNILERFSAQQFPDLHSELNLSSLELGDSALYFCASSVEGRGRTEAFFGQGTRLTVV.

CDR3 loop: CASNDPGRSSGANVLTF. The CDR3 coding sequence is TGTGCCAGTAATGATCCGGGACGCAGCTCTGGGGCCAACGTCCTGACTTTC. The chain combines TRBV19 with TRBJ2-6; either TRBD1 or TRBD2 may fit D (5 bases each). The CDR3 sequence is 17 residues long. The V and J ends lost 7 bases and 0 bases respectively, with 16 bases between them. Germline V gene lookup returns CDR1 LNHDA and CDR2 SQIVND (reference sequence).

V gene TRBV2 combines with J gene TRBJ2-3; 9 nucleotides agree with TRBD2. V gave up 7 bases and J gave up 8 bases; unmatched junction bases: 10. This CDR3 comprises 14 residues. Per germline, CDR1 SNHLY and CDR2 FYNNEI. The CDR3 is CASTPWSGRSTQYF. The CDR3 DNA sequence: TGTGCCAGCACCCCCTGGAGCGGGAGGTCTACGCAGTATTTT.

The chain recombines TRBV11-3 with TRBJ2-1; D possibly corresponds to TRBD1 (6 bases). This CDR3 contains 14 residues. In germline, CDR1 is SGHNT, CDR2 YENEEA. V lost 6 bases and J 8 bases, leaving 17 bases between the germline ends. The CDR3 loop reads CASSSSWGHDEQFF. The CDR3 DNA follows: TGTGCCAGCAGTTCATCGTGGGGGCACGATGAGCAGTTCTTC.

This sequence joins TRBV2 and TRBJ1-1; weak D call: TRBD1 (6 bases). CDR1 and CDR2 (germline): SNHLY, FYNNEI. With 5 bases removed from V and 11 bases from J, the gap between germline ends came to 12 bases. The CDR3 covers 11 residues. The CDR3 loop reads CASSYRDGAFF. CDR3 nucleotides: TGTGCCAGCAGTTACAGGGATGGTGCTTTCTTT.

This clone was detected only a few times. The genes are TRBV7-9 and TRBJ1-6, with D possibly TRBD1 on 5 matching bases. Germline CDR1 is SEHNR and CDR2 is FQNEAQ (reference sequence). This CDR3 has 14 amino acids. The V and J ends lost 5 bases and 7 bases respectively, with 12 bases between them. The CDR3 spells CASSTDTRNSPLHF. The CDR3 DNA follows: TGTGCCAGCAGCACGGACACAAGAAATTCACCCCTCCACTTT.

CDR3 coding DNA: TGCGCCAGCCGGAGTCAGAGCTCCTACAATGAGCAGTTCTTC. Translating gives CASRSQSSYNEQFF. The chain has TRBV23-1 and TRBJ2-1; D is undetermined. TRBV23-1 carries the ORF label, with uncertain function. This CDR3 has 14 residues. Trimming stripped 8 bases from V and 0 bases from J, with 11 bases between.

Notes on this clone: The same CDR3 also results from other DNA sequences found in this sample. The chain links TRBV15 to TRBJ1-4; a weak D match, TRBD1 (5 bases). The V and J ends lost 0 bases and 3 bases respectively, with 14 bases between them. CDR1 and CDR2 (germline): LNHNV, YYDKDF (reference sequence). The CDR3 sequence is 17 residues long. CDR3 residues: CATSRDPGGVANEKLFF. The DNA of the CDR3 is TGTGCCACCAGCAGAGACCCTGGAGGGGTGGCTAATGAAAAACTGTTTTTT.

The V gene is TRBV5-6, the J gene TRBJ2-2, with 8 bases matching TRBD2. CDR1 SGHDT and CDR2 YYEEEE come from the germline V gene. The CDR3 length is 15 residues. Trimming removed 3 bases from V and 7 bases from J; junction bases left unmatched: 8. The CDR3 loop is CASSSLSGGFGELFF. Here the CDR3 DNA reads TGTGCCAGCAGCTCCCTAAGCGGGGGATTCGGGGAGCTGTTTTTT.

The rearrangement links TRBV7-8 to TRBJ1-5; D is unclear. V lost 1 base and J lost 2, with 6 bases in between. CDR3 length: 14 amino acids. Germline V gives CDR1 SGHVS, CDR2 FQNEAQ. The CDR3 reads CASSLEFRNQPQHF. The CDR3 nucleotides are TGTGCCAGCAGCTTAGAGTTCCGCAATCAGCCCCAGCATTTT.

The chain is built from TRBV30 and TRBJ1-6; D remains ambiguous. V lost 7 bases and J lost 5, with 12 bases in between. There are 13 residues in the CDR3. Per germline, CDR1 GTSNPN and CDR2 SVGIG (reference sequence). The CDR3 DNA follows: TGTGCCTCTGAAGGAGGGCATAATTCACCCCTCCACTTT. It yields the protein CASEGGHNSPLHF.